The 20 T cell receptor beta chains reported below all come from one sample, sequenced in a study of beta chain features in type 1 diabetes. Investigators reverse transcribed all isolated RNA, so they sequenced expressed TCRB transcripts. Clones were read by immunoSEQ multiplex PCR, and TCRdb kept only the in-frame ones, dropping some. The sample shows around 450,000 clones, over 10% of them seen only once. Sequenced: naive CD4+ T cells from blood. Receptor source: a woman under 30 in good health.

This clone occurred a few times. The chain couples TRBV2 to TRBJ2-6; no definite D call. Deletions cut 2 bases from V and 0 bases from J, with 5 bases between. The CDR3 contains 15 residues. CDR1 SNHLY and CDR2 FYNNEI come from the germline V gene. CDR3 bases: TGTGCCAGCAGTGAACTTGGCTCTGGGGCCAACGTCCTGACTTTC. This encodes CASSELGSGANVLTF. Filled out from reference TRBV2 and TRBJ2-6, the complete variable domain reads EPEVTQTPSHQVTQMGQEVILRCVPISNHLYFYWYRQILGQKVEFLVSFYNNEISEKSEIFDDQFSVERPDGSNFTLKIRSTKLEDSAMYFCASSELGSGANVLTFGAGSRLTVL.

This clone was seen a handful of times. The chain combines TRBV5-4 with TRBJ2-1; 13 bases line up with TRBD2. CDR3 length: 16 residues. Germline CDR1 and CDR2: SGHNT and YYREEE (reference sequence). The V segment lost 5 bases and the J segment 0 bases; nucleotides outside the gene matches: 2. The DNA for the CDR3 is TGTGCCAGCAGGCGGACTAGCGGGGGCTCCTACAATGAGCAGTTCTTC. Translation gives CASRRTSGGSYNEQFF.

V is TRBV18 and J is TRBJ1-2; TRBD1 matches 8 bases. J gave up 7 bases and V 6 bases, and 22 bases lay outside the gene matches. The CDR3 runs 18 residues. CDR1 and CDR2 (germline): KGHSH, LQKENI. CDR3: CASSAKSQSLDRDLGYTF. CDR3 coding DNA: TGTGCCAGCTCGGCCAAAAGTCAATCCCTGGACAGGGATCTTGGCTACACCTTC.

The chain is built from TRBV5-6 and TRBJ1-1; D uncertain. The CDR3 loop spans 14 amino acids. Germline lookup yields CDR1 SGHDT and CDR2 YYEEEE. The V end was cut by 2 bases, the J end by 1 base, with 9 bases between. Here the CDR3 reads CASSLELRNTEAFF. The CDR3 DNA follows: TGTGCCAGCAGCTTAGAACTCAGGAACACTGAAGCTTTCTTT.

V gene TRBV7-9 combines with J gene TRBJ1-6; maybe TRBD1 (5 bases). This CDR3 spans 14 amino acids. The germline V and J ends were trimmed by 6 bases and 3 bases, with 9 bases remaining between them. CDR1 is SEHNR, CDR2 FQNEAQ, per germline (reference sequence). CDR3 in amino acids: CASREGIYNSPLHF. The CDR3 DNA reads TGTGCCAGCAGGGAGGGGATCTATAATTCACCCCTCCACTTT.

The rearrangement uses TRBV25-1 and TRBJ1-1; D uncertain. The germline gives CDR1 MGHDK, CDR2 SYGVNS. The CDR3 extends over 14 amino acids. Trimming removed 3 bases at V and 6 bases at J, with 14 bases between. For the CDR3, the DNA is TGTGCCAGCAGTGAGGCGAGGGTTTCCTCTGAAGCTTTCTTT. As protein: CASSEARVSSEAFF.

V usage is TRBV2 and J usage is TRBJ1-1, with D unresolved. Germline V gene data show CDR1 as SNHLY and CDR2 as FYNNEI. This CDR3 contains 11 residues. V gave up 10 bases and J gave up 1 base, with 7 bases separating them. CDR3 loop: CATLRNTEAFF. The CDR3 nucleotides are TGTGCCACTCTGAGGAACACTGAAGCTTTCTTT.

The chain recombines TRBV25-1 with TRBJ1-1, with D tentatively TRBD1 (6 bases). This CDR3 contains 13 residues. Germline assignment: CDR1 MGHDK and CDR2 SYGVNS. V was cut by 3 bases and J by 11 bases, with 16 bases left in between. CDR3 DNA sequence: TGTGCCAGCAGTGAGGGGGGCCTCCCGGGCGCTTTCTTT. Encoded protein: CASSEGGLPGAFF.

This chain joins TRBV13 and TRBJ1-2, with D unresolved. Deletions cut 1 base from V and 2 bases from J, with 14 bases between. The CDR3 is 16 residues long. Germline lookup yields CDR1 PRHDT and CDR2 FYEKMQ (reference sequence). CDR3 residues: CASSLDWVVSNYGYTF. DNA for the CDR3: TGTGCCAGCAGCTTAGACTGGGTTGTGTCGAACTATGGCTACACCTTC. The whole variable domain, filled in from reference TRBV13 and TRBJ1-2, reads AAGVIQSPRHLIKEKRETATLKCYPIPRHDTVYWYQQGPGQDPQFLISFYEKMQSDKGSIPDRFSAQQFSDYHSELNMSSLELGDSALYFCASSLDWVVSNYGYTFGSGTRLTVV.

The genes are TRBV19 and TRBJ2-1; D is unclear. The CDR3 has 12 residues. CDR1 LNHDA and CDR2 SQIVND come from the germline V gene (reference sequence). V was pared by 3 bases and J by 9 bases, with 9 bases between. CDR3 in DNA: TGTGCCAGTAGTATTCGTCGAGGTGAGCAGTTCTTC. This sequence encodes CASSIRRGEQFF.

The sample holds a few counts of this clone. The V call is TRBV5-1, the J call TRBJ2-2; D gene unclear. Germline CDR1 and CDR2: SGHRS and YFSETQ. V lost 2 bases, J lost 2 bases, and 4 bases lay in between. This CDR3 contains 13 residues. The CDR3: CASSFDNTGELFF. Written as DNA, the CDR3 is TGCGCCAGCAGCTTCGACAACACCGGGGAGCTGTTTTTT. The full variable domain, rest sourced from reference TRBV5-1 and TRBJ2-2, is KAGVTQTPRYLIKTRGQQVTLSCSPISGHRSVSWYQQTPGQGLQFLFEYFSETQRNKGNFPGRFSGRQFSNSRSEMNVSTLELGDSALYLCASSFDNTGELFFGEGSRLTVL.

The chain has TRBV29-1 and TRBJ2-1, with D tentatively TRBD1 (5 bases). This CDR3 is 14 amino acids long. From germline, CDR1 is SQVTM and CDR2 ANQGSEA. The germline V and J ends were trimmed by 1 base and 6 bases, with 13 bases remaining between them. CDR3: CSVEGGRVINEQFF. The CDR3 region has the DNA TGCAGCGTTGAAGGGGGCAGGGTAATCAATGAGCAGTTCTTC.

This clone has just a few counts. The CDR3 DNA follows: TGTGCCAGCAGCCGCCGCGGGGAGGCATTTTCCTACAATGAGCAGTTCTTC. It is translated as CASSRRGEAFSYNEQFF. This chain links TRBV7-8 with TRBJ2-1, with D maybe TRBD2 (6 bases). Germline V gives CDR1 SGHVS, CDR2 FQNEAQ. The CDR3 is 17 amino acids. V was trimmed by 5 bases and J by 1 base, leaving 18 bases between them.

The V gene is TRBV7-9, the J gene TRBJ1-2; 12 bases fit TRBD1. Germline lookup yields CDR1 SEHNR and CDR2 FQNEAQ (reference sequence). CDR3 length: 15 residues. Trimming removed 3 bases from V and 8 bases from J; junction bases left unmatched: 7. In DNA form, the CDR3 reads TGTGCCAGCAGCTTCCCCGGGACAGGGGGCGACGGCTACACCTTC. Its protein is CASSFPGTGGDGYTF.

The rearrangement links TRBV5-8 to TRBJ2-6; 7 bases align to TRBD1. In germline, CDR1 is SGHTS, CDR2 YDEGEE. The CDR3 is 17 residues long. V lost 2 bases, J lost 4 bases, and 9 bases stayed unmatched. CDR3 residues: CASSFWTGSTGANVLTF. The CDR3 DNA sequence: TGTGCCAGCAGCTTCTGGACAGGTAGTACGGGGGCCAACGTCCTGACTTTC.

The chain carries TRBV25-1 and TRBJ2-5; perhaps TRBD1 as D (5 bases). The CDR3 is 15 residues long. Germline CDR1 reads MGHDK; CDR2 reads SYGVNS. Between the trimmed V and J ends, which lost 1 base and 4 bases, there was a span of 13 bases. DNA of the CDR3: TGTGCCAGCAGTGAATCCAGGGTTGTTGGAGAGACCCAGTACTTC. It is translated as CASSESRVVGETQYF.

V and J are TRBV12-5 and TRBJ2-5; unclear D gene. V dropped 1 base and J dropped 5 bases, with 17 bases sitting between them. The germline V gene encodes CDR1 LGHNT and CDR2 FRNRAP. The CDR3 is 16 residues long. Here the CDR3 DNA reads TGTGCTAGTGGTTTGGGAGTACGGCCGTCAGGCGAGACCCAGTACTTC. Translation: CASGLGVRPSGETQYF.

This clone was found once. V is TRBV6-5 and J is TRBJ2-3, with D unclear. The CDR3 runs to 12 residues. Germline CDR1 MNHEY, CDR2 SVGAGI. Trimming cost V 6 bases and J 6 bases, with 10 bases left between them. The CDR3 here is CASSRLGDTQYF. The DNA for the CDR3 is TGTGCCAGCAGCCGCCTAGGTGATACGCAGTATTTT.

V usage is TRBV9 and J usage is TRBJ2-1; D is perhaps TRBD1 or TRBD2 (5 bases each). The CDR3 loop spans 16 amino acids. Germline V gene lookup returns CDR1 SGDLS and CDR2 YYNGEE. Trimming took off 0 bases at V and 0 bases at J, with 10 bases between the two ends. This CDR3 reads CASSVVGGYSYNEQFF. The DNA for the CDR3 is TGTGCCAGCAGCGTAGTTGGGGGATACTCCTACAATGAGCAGTTCTTC.

This rearrangement joins TRBV7-2 to TRBJ2-3; TRBD1 aligns across 8 bases. V lost 5 bases, J lost 6 bases, and 7 bases stayed unmatched. Germline loops: CDR1 SGHTA, CDR2 FQGNSA. The CDR3 consists of 14 residues. The CDR3 reads CASSPRQGRDTQYF. CDR3 DNA: TGTGCCAGCAGCCCAAGACAGGGGAGGGATACGCAGTATTTT.